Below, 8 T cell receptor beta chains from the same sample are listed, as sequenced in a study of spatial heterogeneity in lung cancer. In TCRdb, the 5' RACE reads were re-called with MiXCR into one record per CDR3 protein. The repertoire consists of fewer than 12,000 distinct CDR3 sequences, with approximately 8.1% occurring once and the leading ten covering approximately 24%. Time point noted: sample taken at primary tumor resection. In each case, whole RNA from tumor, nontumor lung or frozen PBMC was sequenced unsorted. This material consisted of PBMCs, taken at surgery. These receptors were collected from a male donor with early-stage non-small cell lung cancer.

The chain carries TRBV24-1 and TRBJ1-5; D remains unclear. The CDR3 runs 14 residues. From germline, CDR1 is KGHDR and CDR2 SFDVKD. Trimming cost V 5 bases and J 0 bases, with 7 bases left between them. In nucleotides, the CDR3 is TGTGCCACCAGTGTAACAGTTAGCAATCAGCCCCAGCATTTT. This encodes CATSVTVSNQPQHF.

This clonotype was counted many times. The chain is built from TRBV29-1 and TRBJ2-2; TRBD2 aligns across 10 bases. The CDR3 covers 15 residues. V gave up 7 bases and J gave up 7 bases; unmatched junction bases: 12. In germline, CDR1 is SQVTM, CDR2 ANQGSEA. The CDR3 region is CSARAGGHGDGELFF. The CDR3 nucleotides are TGCAGCGCGAGAGCGGGGGGGCACGGAGACGGGGAGCTGTTTTTT.

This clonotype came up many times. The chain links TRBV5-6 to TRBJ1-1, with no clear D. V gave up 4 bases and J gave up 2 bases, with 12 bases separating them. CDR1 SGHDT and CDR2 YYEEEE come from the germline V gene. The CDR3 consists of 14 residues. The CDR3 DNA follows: TGTGCCAGCAGCCAAGGACGGAGAAACACTGAAGCTTTCTTT. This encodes CASSQGRRNTEAFF.

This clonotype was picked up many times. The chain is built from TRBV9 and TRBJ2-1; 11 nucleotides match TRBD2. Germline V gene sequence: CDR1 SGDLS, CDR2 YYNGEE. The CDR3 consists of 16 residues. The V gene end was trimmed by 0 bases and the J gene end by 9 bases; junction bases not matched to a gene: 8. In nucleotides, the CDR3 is TGTGCCAGCAGCGTAGGCGGTAGCGGGGGGGCTGGTGAGCAGTTCTTC. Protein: CASSVGGSGGAGEQFF.

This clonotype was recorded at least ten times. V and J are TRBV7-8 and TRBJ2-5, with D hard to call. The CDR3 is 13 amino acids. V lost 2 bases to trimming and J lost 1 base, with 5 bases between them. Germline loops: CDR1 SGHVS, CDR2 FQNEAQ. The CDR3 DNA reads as TGTGCCAGCAGCTTATTTGGCCAAGAGACCCAGTACTTC. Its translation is CASSLFGQETQYF.

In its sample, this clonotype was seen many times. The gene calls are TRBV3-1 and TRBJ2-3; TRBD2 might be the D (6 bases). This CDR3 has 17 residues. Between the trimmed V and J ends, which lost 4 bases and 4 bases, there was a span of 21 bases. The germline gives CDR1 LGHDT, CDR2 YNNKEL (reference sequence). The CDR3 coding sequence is TGTGCCAGCAGCCCAGACCGGACTATTATTTCGGCAGATACGCAGTATTTT. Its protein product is CASSPDRTIISADTQYF.

CDR3 nucleotide sequence: TGTGCCAGCAGTTTATTCCAGGGTGGAAAAACGCAGTATTTT. It specifies CASSLFQGGKTQYF. This sequence joins TRBV28 and TRBJ2-3; a weak D match, TRBD1 (5 bases). V lost 1 base and J lost 9, with 14 bases in between. Germline V lookup: CDR1 MDHEN, CDR2 SYDVKM. The CDR3 totals 14 residues.

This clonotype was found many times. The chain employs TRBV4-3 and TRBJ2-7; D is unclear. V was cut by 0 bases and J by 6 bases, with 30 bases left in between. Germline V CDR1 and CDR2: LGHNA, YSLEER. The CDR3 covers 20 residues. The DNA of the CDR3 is TGCGCCAGCAGCCAAGATCTGATCACAGAACCACCTTTGACGTTACGCGAGCAGTACTTC. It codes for CASSQDLITEPPLTLREQYF.